This note documents a single TCR beta chain sequence. No antigen is known for it. There are 14 residues in the CDR3. Germline CDR1 is KGHSH and CDR2 is LQKENI. V lost 5 bases and J lost 3, with 11 bases in between. The sample comes from a study of T cell responses to AZD1222 COVID-19 vaccine. Repertoires were generated with immunoSEQ multiplex PCR, while TCRdb's copy carries only in-frame clones and drops some. The data show 100,000 to 150,000 clones, 88% seen once. Whole-study findings and limits: Regions left unmutated in variants are reportedly the target of nearly half of spike-specific TCRs. Donors skewed white British and female; clonal diversity was possibly underestimated.

This sample comprised peripheral blood, obtained on day 0 of AZD1222 vaccination. The V and J genes are TRBV18 and TRBJ1-5; TRBD1 might be the D (5 bases). This TCR was recovered from an adult in good health. CDR3 in DNA: TGTGCCAGCTCAAGGGACGGTTTCAATCAGCCCCAGCATTTT. Translated: CASSRDGFNQPQHF. Full variable domain (missing parts from reference TRBV18 and TRBJ1-5): NAGVMQNPRHLVRRRGQEARLRCSPMKGHSHVYWYRQLPEEGLKFMVYLQKENIIDESGMPKERFSAEFPKEGPSILRIQQVVRGDSAAYFCASSRDGFNQPQHFGDGTRLSIL.